The 27 T cell receptor beta chains below come from one sample, sequenced in a study of blood T cell repertoires in COVID-19. The repertoire was sequenced with immunoSEQ multiplex PCR; TCRdb's copy has only in-frame clones and lacks some. The sample yields tens of thousands of clones, approximately 90% seen once. Sequenced material: peripheral blood. The receptors were gathered from a man in his fifties or sixties with active COVID-19.

This chain uses TRBV18 with TRBJ1-2; 9 positions agree with TRBD1. With V trimmed by 6 bases and J by 1 base, 6 bases remained unmatched. Germline V gives CDR1 KGHSH, CDR2 LQKENI. CDR3 length: 15 residues. The CDR3 spells CASSSGTGSNYGYTF. The CDR3 coding sequence is TGTGCCAGCTCCAGTGGGACAGGGAGTAACTATGGCTACACCTTC.

J is TRBJ1-2 and V is TRBV2; possible D gene TRBD1, 5 bases. Germline V gene lookup returns CDR1 SNHLY and CDR2 FYNNEI. Trimming took off 2 bases at V and 5 bases at J, with 12 bases between the two ends. The CDR3 runs to 14 residues. CDR3 sequence: CASSERPGFYGYTF. In DNA, the CDR3 is TGTGCCAGCAGTGAACGTCCAGGGTTTTATGGCTACACCTTC.

As DNA, the CDR3 is TGCGCCAGCAGCTCAGACGGGACAGGAGGCCGTGGCTACACCTTC. The encoded protein is CASSSDGTGGRGYTF. The V gene is TRBV5-1, the J gene TRBJ1-2; 8 bases map to TRBD1. Germline V lookup: CDR1 SGHRS, CDR2 YFSETQ. CDR3 length: 15 amino acids. The V and J ends lost 3 bases and 7 bases, in that order; junction bases with no gene match: 11.

This clone has just a few counts. This chain connects TRBV2 to TRBJ1-6; unclear D gene. V was trimmed by 3 bases and J by 7 bases, leaving 7 bases between them. CDR3 length: 13 amino acids. The germline CDR1 and CDR2 sequences are SNHLY and FYNNEI. The CDR3 region is CASSDVENSPLHF. The CDR3 nucleotides are TGTGCCAGCAGTGATGTTGAGAATTCACCCCTCCACTTT.

The J gene is TRBJ1-2, the V gene TRBV5-4; D is possibly TRBD1 (6 bases). This CDR3 contains 13 residues. V was pared by 0 bases and J by 8 bases, with 11 bases between. Germline V gives CDR1 SGHNT, CDR2 YYREEE (reference sequence). CDR3 nucleotide sequence: TGTGCCAGCAGCTTGGGGGGGCTAGCCGGCTACACCTTC. It yields the protein CASSLGGLAGYTF.

The chain links TRBV4-1 to TRBJ1-5; no firm D call. CDR1 and CDR2 (germline): MGHRA, YSYEKL. The CDR3 spans 14 residues. V was shortened by 3 bases and J by 0 bases, with 6 bases between the two germline ends. Written as DNA, the CDR3 is TGCGCCAGCAGCCATGGTAGTAGCAATCAGCCCCAGCATTTT. Encoded protein: CASSHGSSNQPQHF.

The V and J genes are TRBV16 and TRBJ2-7, with 7 positions matching TRBD1. This CDR3 is 15 amino acids long. Looked up from germline, CDR1 is KGHSY and CDR2 is FQNENV. Trimming removed 4 bases from V and 7 bases from J; junction bases left unmatched: 13. The DNA for the CDR3 is TGTGCCAGCAGCCCGAGCGGACAGGTCTGGCTGGAGCAGTACTTC. Its protein is CASSPSGQVWLEQYF.

This chain uses TRBV7-2 with TRBJ2-7; 8 bases fit TRBD1. Germline assignment: CDR1 SGHTA and CDR2 FQGNSA. This CDR3 region has 14 residues. Germline trimming cut 3 bases from V and 4 bases from J; bases unmatched to any gene: 5. The CDR3 spells CASSFGQGGYEQYF. The CDR3 coding sequence is TGTGCCAGCAGCTTTGGACAGGGTGGTTACGAGCAGTACTTC.

V is TRBV7-9 and J is TRBJ1-1, with TRBD1 matching 9 bases. Losses at the gene ends were 2 bases for V and 2 bases for J; bases not matched to a gene: 6. This CDR3 is built from 16 residues. In germline, CDR1 is SEHNR, CDR2 FQNEAQ (reference sequence). The CDR3 nucleotides are TGTGCCAGCAGCTTACCCCGACAGGGGGGAAACACTGAAGCTTTCTTT. This encodes CASSLPRQGGNTEAFF. Full variable domain (remainder filled in from reference TRBV7-9 and TRBJ1-1): DTGVSQNPRHKITKRGQNVTFRCDPISEHNRLYWYRQTLGQGPEFLTYFQNEAQLEKSRLLSDRFSAERPKGSFSTLEIQRTEQGDSAMYLCASSLPRQGGNTEAFFGQGTRLTVV.

The chain links TRBV7-7 to TRBJ1-1; D remains ambiguous. V lost 5 bases to trimming and J lost 3 bases, with 13 bases between them. In germline, CDR1 is SSHAT, CDR2 FNYEAQ (reference sequence). The CDR3 has 14 amino acids. The CDR3 region is CASSLGRVHTEAFF. For the CDR3, the DNA is TGTGCCAGCAGCCTTGGGAGGGTTCACACTGAAGCTTTCTTT.

This rearrangement joins TRBV11-2 to TRBJ1-1; D is ambiguous. This CDR3 is 13 amino acids long. The V gene lost 2 bases and the J gene lost 11 bases, with 15 bases spanning the gap. From germline, CDR1 is SGHAT and CDR2 FQNNGV. In DNA, the CDR3 is TGTGCCAGCAGCTTAAGAGGGAGAGGTTGGGCTTTCTTT. Its protein is CASSLRGRGWAFF. Looking up the rest from reference TRBV11-2 and TRBJ1-1 gives the full variable domain: EAGVAQSPRYKIIEKRQSVAFWCNPISGHATLYWYQQILGQGPKLLIQFQNNGVVDDSQLPKDRFSAERLKGVDSTLKIQPAKLEDSAVYLCASSLRGRGWAFFGQGTRLTVV.

In the case of this clone: Distinct nucleotide sequences in the sample also encode this CDR3. Here the CDR3 reads CASSIRQGLETQYF. CDR3 DNA sequence: TGTGCCAGCAGCATTAGGCAGGGGTTGGAGACCCAGTACTTC. The gene calls are TRBV7-2 and TRBJ2-5, with D maybe TRBD1 (6 bases). The germline V and J ends were trimmed by 5 bases and 5 bases, with 15 bases remaining between them. The germline gives CDR1 SGHTA, CDR2 FQGNSA. The CDR3 spans 14 residues.

The chain has TRBV4-1 and TRBJ2-7; D may be TRBD1 (6 bases). There are 12 residues in the CDR3. Germline-derived CDR1 and CDR2 are MGHRA and YSYEKL. Trimming shortened V by 5 bases and J by 4 bases, and 9 bases separated the two germline ends. The CDR3 nucleotides read TGCGCCAGCAGCAGGGGGTTATACGAGCAGTACTTC. Protein product: CASSRGLYEQYF.

The V gene is TRBV3-1 (or the pseudogene TRBV3-2), the J gene TRBJ1-2, with a possible D match to TRBD1 (6 bases). Trimming took off 1 base at V and 7 bases at J, with 7 bases between the two ends. Germline assignment: CDR1 LGHDT and CDR2 YNNKEL (reference sequence). CDR3 length: 12 amino acids. The CDR3: CASSQAGVGYTF. CDR3 DNA: TGTGCCAGCAGCCAAGCAGGGGTTGGCTACACCTTC.

The chain has TRBV4-2 and TRBJ1-5, with D possibly being TRBD1 (5 bases). CDR1 and CDR2 from the germline V gene are LGHNA and YNFKEQ. This CDR3 has 16 amino acids. The V gene lost 1 base and the J gene lost 0 bases, with 10 bases spanning the gap. The CDR3 sequence: CASSQGQMISNQPQHF. CDR3 coding DNA: TGTGCCAGCAGCCAAGGACAGATGATTAGCAATCAGCCCCAGCATTTT.

The V call is TRBV20-1, the J call TRBJ2-7; maybe TRBD1 (5 bases). V lost 7 bases to trimming and J lost 5 bases, with 9 bases between them. CDR1 and CDR2 (germline): DFQATT, SNEGSKA (reference sequence). The CDR3 consists of 10 residues. CDR3 in amino acids: CSGQGDEQYF. The CDR3 nucleotides read TGCAGTGGGCAAGGGGACGAGCAGTACTTC.

This rearrangement joins TRBV5-1 to TRBJ2-7; 11 bases agree with TRBD1. V was clipped by 4 bases and J by 3 bases; unmatched bases: 6. The germline CDR1 and CDR2 sequences are SGHRS and YFSETQ. There are 15 residues in the CDR3. CDR3 loop: CASSATGTGGYEQYF. CDR3 nucleotides: TGCGCCAGCAGCGCAACCGGGACAGGGGGCTACGAGCAGTACTTC.

The V and J genes are TRBV7-9 and TRBJ1-2; 11 bases are a match to TRBD1. This CDR3 region has 16 residues. The germline V gene encodes CDR1 SEHNR and CDR2 FQNEAQ (reference sequence). V was clipped by 5 bases and J by 4 bases; unmatched bases: 9. The CDR3 loop reads CASSQTGTGGPYGYTF. The DNA of the CDR3 is TGTGCCAGCAGCCAGACCGGGACAGGGGGGCCCTATGGCTACACCTTC.

The J gene is TRBJ2-7, the V gene TRBV15; the D gene is possibly TRBD1 (6 bases). Trimming took 5 bases from V and 6 from J, leaving 14 bases between them. CDR3 size: 13 residues. CDR1 is LNHNV and CDR2 is YYDKDF in the germline V gene (reference sequence). The CDR3 loop is CATSSSDRPEQYF. In nucleotides, the CDR3 is TGTGCCACCAGCTCTTCCGACAGGCCCGAGCAGTACTTC.

V and J are TRBV5-1 and TRBJ2-7; 9 bases fit TRBD1. V shed 4 bases, J shed 5 bases, and the junction held 10 bases outside the gene matches. Germline CDR1 and CDR2: SGHRS and YFSETQ. The CDR3 contains 15 residues. The CDR3 region is CASSPWGTGSNEQYF. CDR3 nucleotide sequence: TGCGCCAGCAGCCCGTGGGGGACAGGGTCTAACGAGCAGTACTTC.

The chain combines TRBV5-1 with TRBJ1-2; the D gene is possibly TRBD1 (6 bases). The V end was cut by 4 bases, the J end by 7 bases, with 14 bases between. CDR1 and CDR2 (germline): SGHRS, YFSETQ. CDR3 length: 13 amino acids. CDR3 sequence reads: CASSGGEEAGYTF. In DNA, the CDR3 is TGCGCCAGCAGCGGGGGCGAGGAAGCTGGCTACACCTTC.

This chain uses TRBV7-2 with TRBJ1-6; TRBD1 agrees at 7 bases. The CDR3 sequence is 14 residues long. Trimming took 5 bases from V and 8 from J; bases not matched to a gene: 6. Germline V gene data show CDR1 as SGHTA and CDR2 as FQGNSA. The CDR3 reads CASSPRGRDSPLHF. In nucleotides, the CDR3 is TGTGCCAGCAGCCCGAGGGGGCGGGATTCACCCCTCCACTTT.

The chain employs TRBV12-2 and TRBJ2-7; the D call in the table, TRBD1, was not verified against the DNA. TRBV12-2 is termed a pseudogene. The CDR3 is 17 residues long. The CDR3 coding sequence is TGTGCAAGTCGCTTGTGGAGTAGGGACAGGGTTACTTACGAGCAGTACTTC. It translates to CASRLWSRDRVTYEQYF.

V gene TRBV19 combines with J gene TRBJ1-5, with TRBD1 matching over 9 bases. This CDR3 comprises 16 residues. Losses at the gene ends were 3 bases for V and 2 bases for J; bases not matched to a gene: 5. The germline V gene encodes CDR1 LNHDA and CDR2 SQIVND (reference sequence). For the CDR3, the DNA is TGTGCCAGTAGTATCCTGGACAGGGGACGCAATCAGCCCCAGCATTTT. It codes for CASSILDRGRNQPQHF.

The chain employs TRBV7-3 and TRBJ1-1, with a weak D call TRBD1 (6 bases). Germline lookup yields CDR1 SGHTA and CDR2 FQGTGA. The CDR3 has 12 amino acids. V was pared by 6 bases and J by 7 bases, with 12 bases between. This CDR3 reads CASRTEDSEAFF. The CDR3 nucleotides read TGTGCCAGCAGAACGGAGGACAGTGAAGCTTTCTTT.

The chain is built from TRBV19 and TRBJ2-5, with 10 bases lining up with TRBD2. The J segment lost 3 bases and the V segment lost 5 bases, leaving 6 bases of the junction unmatched. CDR1 LNHDA and CDR2 SQIVND come from the germline V gene (reference sequence). The CDR3 totals 15 residues. The CDR3 sequence is CASSRGLAEEETQYF. CDR3 bases: TGTGCCAGTAGTCGAGGACTAGCGGAGGAAGAGACCCAGTACTTC.

The chain recombines TRBV9 with TRBJ2-3; TRBD2 agrees at 8 bases. This CDR3 comprises 17 residues. Germline CDR1 reads SGDLS; CDR2 reads YYNGEE. The junction had 8 bases not matched to a gene; V was cut back by 0 bases and J by 2 bases. CDR3: CASSVVGAGGSTDTQYF. DNA for the CDR3: TGTGCCAGCAGCGTAGTTGGGGCGGGGGGATCCACAGATACGCAGTATTTT. Filled out from reference TRBV9 and TRBJ2-3, the complete variable domain reads DSGVTQTPKHLITATGQRVTLRCSPRSGDLSVYWYQQSLDQGLQFLIQYYNGEERAKGNILERFSAQQFPDLHSELNLSSLELGDSALYFCASSVVGAGGSTDTQYFGPGTRLTVL.